The next 18 T cell receptor beta chains were all read from a single sample in a study of beta chain features in type 1 diabetes. Isolated RNA was reverse transcribed in full, so expressed TCRB transcripts were sequenced. Only in-frame clones appear in the TCRdb table, and some are missing; sequencing was by immunoSEQ multiplex PCR. There are under 450,000 clones in the sample; approximately 16% occur only once, and roughly 0.017% lies in the top ten. Source material: naive CD4+ T cells from blood. The source of these receptors is a woman between 18 and 29 years old in good health.

In its sample, this clone was seen a few times. Here the CDR3 DNA reads TGTGCCAGCAGTTCGGTATACAATGAGCAGTTCTTC. The encoded protein is CASSSVYNEQFF. The J gene is TRBJ2-1, the V gene TRBV28, with unresolved D. Germline loops: CDR1 MDHEN, CDR2 SYDVKM. The CDR3 has 12 amino acids. V shed 4 bases and J shed 4 bases, with 5 bases lying between them.

V usage is TRBV2 and J usage is TRBJ2-3, with 8 nucleotides matching TRBD2. The CDR3 consists of 14 residues. Germline V CDR1 and CDR2: SNHLY, FYNNEI. V lost 6 bases to trimming and J lost 0 bases; unmatched junction nucleotides: 2. The CDR3 nucleotides read TGTGCCAGCAGACTAGCGGAGAGCACAGATACGCAGTATTTT. Translating it yields CASRLAESTDTQYF.

The chain has TRBV25-1 and TRBJ2-7; weak D call: TRBD2 (6 bases). The CDR3 consists of 17 residues. The germline V gene encodes CDR1 MGHDK and CDR2 SYGVNS. Between the trimmed V and J ends, which lost 2 bases and 5 bases, there was a span of 22 bases. In DNA, the CDR3 is TGTGCCAGCAGTGAAGTTACAGTAGGAGGGAGGAACGACGAGCAGTACTTC. This gives the protein CASSEVTVGGRNDEQYF.

This chain uses TRBV29-1 with TRBJ2-1; 11 bases align to TRBD2. Trimming cost V 4 bases and J 5 bases; bases outside gene matches: 16. The CDR3 covers 18 residues. CDR1 and CDR2 from the germline V gene are SQVTM and ANQGSEA. The CDR3 here is CSVVRAASGRLGDNEQFF. The CDR3 DNA reads as TGCAGCGTTGTACGTGCGGCTAGCGGGAGGTTAGGGGACAATGAGCAGTTCTTC.

The table lists this clone with a few counts. CDR3 in DNA: TGCGCCAGCAGCCAACAGAAGACAGGGTATAATGAAAAACTGTTTTTT. It codes for CASSQQKTGYNEKLFF. The gene calls are TRBV4-1 and TRBJ1-4, with 7 bases that match TRBD1. The CDR3 is made up of 16 amino acids. Germline V gene lookup returns CDR1 MGHRA and CDR2 YSYEKL. V was pared by 2 bases and J by 4 bases, with 7 bases of the junction left unmatched.

The chain recombines TRBV7-9 with TRBJ1-1, with 7 bases lining up with TRBD1. The CDR3 runs to 16 residues. Germline-derived CDR1 and CDR2 are SEHNR and FQNEAQ (reference sequence). V trimming: 5 bases; J trimming: 2 bases; junction bases outside the gene matches: 11. The CDR3 region has the DNA TGTGCCAGCAGCCGTGACCCGGGACAGACCAACACTGAAGCTTTCTTT. Translation: CASSRDPGQTNTEAFF.

The V and J genes are TRBV28 and TRBJ2-7; 7 nucleotides agree with TRBD2. The CDR3 sequence is 15 residues long. V shed 6 bases and J 6 bases; nucleotides not matched to a gene: 14. Per germline, CDR1 MDHEN and CDR2 SYDVKM. CDR3 sequence: CASRAGALSPSEQYF. CDR3 bases: TGTGCCAGCAGGGCGGGAGCCCTCTCGCCCAGCGAGCAGTACTTC.

The gene calls are TRBV28 and TRBJ1-2; D is unclear. The CDR3 covers 14 residues. The germline gives CDR1 MDHEN, CDR2 SYDVKM. Trimming shortened V by 3 bases and J by 3 bases, and 11 bases separated the two germline ends. DNA for the CDR3: TGTGCCAGCAGTTTGGACGGGGAATACTATGGCTACACCTTC. It codes for CASSLDGEYYGYTF.

This clone was counted between two and nine times. The rearrangement uses TRBV30 and TRBJ2-7; possibly TRBD2 for D (6 bases). CDR1 GTSNPN and CDR2 SVGIG come from the germline V gene (reference sequence). Trimming took off 5 bases at V and 3 bases at J, with 11 bases between the two ends. The CDR3 consists of 12 residues. The CDR3 DNA sequence: TGTGCCTGGTCCCGGGGGTTCTACGAGCAGTACTTC. Encoded protein: CAWSRGFYEQYF. Combining the CDR3 with reference TRBV30 and TRBJ2-7 gives the whole variable domain SQTIHQWPATLVQPVGSPLSLECTVEGTSNPNLYWYRQAAGRGLQLLFYSVGIGQISSEVPQNLSASRPQDRQFILSSKKLLLSDSGFYLCAWSRGFYEQYFGPGTRLTVT.

In this sample, this clone turned up a few times. The rearrangement uses TRBV2 and TRBJ2-7; D is uncertain. The V end was cut by 6 bases, the J end by 4 bases, with 4 bases between. This CDR3 contains 10 residues. The V gene's germline CDR1 is SNHLY and CDR2 FYNNEI. Here the CDR3 reads CASSHYEQYF. The CDR3 nucleotides are TGTGCCAGCAGCCATTACGAGCAGTACTTC.

This clone was observed a few times. The chain has TRBV20-1 and TRBJ2-7; perhaps TRBD1 as D (5 bases). V shed 7 bases and J shed 4 bases, with 11 bases lying between them. Germline values: CDR1 DFQATT, CDR2 SNEGSKA (reference sequence). The CDR3 spans 11 residues. CDR3 nucleotide sequence: TGCAGTGTATCGACAGTTTACGAGCAGTACTTC. It encodes CSVSTVYEQYF.

This clone was detected a few times. The chain links TRBV19 to TRBJ1-5; D might be TRBD1 (6 bases). Germline CDR1 is LNHDA and CDR2 is SQIVND (reference sequence). Trimming removed 5 bases from V and 4 bases from J, with 21 bases in between. The length of the CDR3 is 17 residues. CDR3 sequence reads: CASSPLTRPRGNQPQHF. Here the CDR3 DNA reads TGTGCCAGTAGTCCCCTCACCCGGCCAAGGGGGAATCAGCCCCAGCATTTT.

Only a few counts were recorded for this clone. The rearrangement joins TRBV6-5 to TRBJ2-3; TRBD1 matches 7 bases. The germline V gene encodes CDR1 MNHEY and CDR2 SVGAGI. CDR3 length equals 14 residues. V shed 6 bases, J shed 3 bases, and the junction held 6 bases outside the gene matches. Written as DNA, the CDR3 is TGTGCCAGCAGCCCCGGGACAGTGACAGATACGCAGTATTTT. It encodes CASSPGTVTDTQYF.

This clone was found a few times. This chain connects TRBV9 to TRBJ2-3; TRBD2 aligns across 11 bases. The CDR3 sequence is 18 residues long. Germline lookup yields CDR1 SGDLS and CDR2 YYNGEE. The trim removed 0 bases at V and 1 base at J, leaving 7 bases unmatched. The CDR3 DNA follows: TGTGCCAGCAGCGTAGTTGATAGCGGGAGGGTCGGCACAGATACGCAGTATTTT. This sequence encodes CASSVVDSGRVGTDTQYF.

This rearrangement joins TRBV7-9 to TRBJ1-5, with 7 bases matching TRBD1. Germline trimming cut 5 bases from V and 5 bases from J; bases unmatched to any gene: 0. The CDR3 contains 12 residues. CDR1 SEHNR and CDR2 FQNEAQ come from the germline V gene (reference sequence). The CDR3 region has the DNA TGTGCCAGCAGCGACAGGGATCAGCCCCAGCATTTT. Protein sequence: CASSDRDQPQHF. Full variable domain (rest looked up from reference TRBV7-9 and TRBJ1-5): DTGVSQNPRHKITKRGQNVTFRCDPISEHNRLYWYRQTLGQGPEFLTYFQNEAQLEKSRLLSDRFSAERPKGSFSTLEIQRTEQGDSAMYLCASSDRDQPQHFGDGTRLSIL.

This clone was counted only a few times. The V gene is TRBV18, the J gene TRBJ2-1, with TRBD2 matching 10 bases. Germline V lookup: CDR1 KGHSH, CDR2 LQKENI. The CDR3 is 15 residues long. Germline trimming cut 0 bases from V and 6 bases from J; bases unmatched to any gene: 2. The DNA for the CDR3 is TGTGCCAGCTCACCACCTAGGACTAGCGGCAATGAGCAGTTCTTC. This encodes CASSPPRTSGNEQFF.

This chain links TRBV30 with TRBJ1-2; TRBD1 aligns across 7 bases. V lost 0 bases and J lost 5; bases outside the gene matches: 9. The germline gives CDR1 GTSNPN, CDR2 SVGIG (reference sequence). The CDR3 runs to 15 residues. DNA of the CDR3: TGTGCCTGGAGTGTGAATACAGGGGCATTTTATGGCTACACCTTC. This codes for CAWSVNTGAFYGYTF.

In its sample, this clone was seen a few times. This sequence joins TRBV28 and TRBJ1-4; D possibly corresponds to TRBD1 (6 bases). V lost 4 bases, J lost 8 bases, and 20 bases lay in between. Germline CDR1 and CDR2: MDHEN and SYDVKM. The CDR3 spans 16 residues. This chain's CDR3 is CASSSRRGLRGEKLFF. The CDR3 DNA follows: TGTGCCAGCAGTTCGAGGCGGGGGCTAAGGGGGGAAAAACTGTTTTTT. The full variable domain, rest sourced from reference TRBV28 and TRBJ1-4, is DVKVTQSSRYLVKRTGEKVFLECVQDMDHENMFWYRQDPGLGLRLIYFSYDVKMKEKGDIPEGYSVSREKKERFSLILESASTNQTSMYLCASSSRRGLRGEKLFFGSGTQLSVL.